The subject of this entry is one TCR beta chain. This sample was included in a study of OX40 agonist ivuxolimab in advanced cancers. The overall study: An anti-OX40 (CD134) antibody with agonistic activity, ivuxolimab, was administered to patients. Dose-escalation cases comprised hepatocellular carcinoma, melanoma, renal cell or head and neck cancer.

Prior autoimmune disease or systemic immunosuppression barred patients. The CDR3 is made up of 16 amino acids. From germline, CDR1 is SGHAT and CDR2 FQNNGV. Trimming removed 1 base at V and 1 base at J, with 12 bases between. The data were produced by immunoSEQ multiplex PCR, yet TCRdb's version contains in-frame clones alone and is incomplete. The sample holds about 90,000 clones, just under 90% seen once. The TCR comes from an adult with an advanced solid tumor such as melanoma, head and neck, liver or kidney cancer. The material sequenced was CD4+ or CD8+ T cells sorted from blood, taken in a trial of the OX40 agonist ivuxolimab. The chain combines TRBV11-2 with TRBJ2-3, with D tentatively TRBD2 (5 bases). The CDR3 nucleotides read TGTGCCAGCAGCTTAGCCAGGCTCGGGGGCACAGATACGCAGTATTTT. This codes for CASSLARLGGTDTQYF. Combining the CDR3 with reference TRBV11-2 and TRBJ2-3 gives the whole variable domain EAGVAQSPRYKIIEKRQSVAFWCNPISGHATLYWYQQILGQGPKLLIQFQNNGVVDDSQLPKDRFSAERLKGVDSTLKIQPAKLEDSAVYLCASSLARLGGTDTQYFGPGTRLTVL.